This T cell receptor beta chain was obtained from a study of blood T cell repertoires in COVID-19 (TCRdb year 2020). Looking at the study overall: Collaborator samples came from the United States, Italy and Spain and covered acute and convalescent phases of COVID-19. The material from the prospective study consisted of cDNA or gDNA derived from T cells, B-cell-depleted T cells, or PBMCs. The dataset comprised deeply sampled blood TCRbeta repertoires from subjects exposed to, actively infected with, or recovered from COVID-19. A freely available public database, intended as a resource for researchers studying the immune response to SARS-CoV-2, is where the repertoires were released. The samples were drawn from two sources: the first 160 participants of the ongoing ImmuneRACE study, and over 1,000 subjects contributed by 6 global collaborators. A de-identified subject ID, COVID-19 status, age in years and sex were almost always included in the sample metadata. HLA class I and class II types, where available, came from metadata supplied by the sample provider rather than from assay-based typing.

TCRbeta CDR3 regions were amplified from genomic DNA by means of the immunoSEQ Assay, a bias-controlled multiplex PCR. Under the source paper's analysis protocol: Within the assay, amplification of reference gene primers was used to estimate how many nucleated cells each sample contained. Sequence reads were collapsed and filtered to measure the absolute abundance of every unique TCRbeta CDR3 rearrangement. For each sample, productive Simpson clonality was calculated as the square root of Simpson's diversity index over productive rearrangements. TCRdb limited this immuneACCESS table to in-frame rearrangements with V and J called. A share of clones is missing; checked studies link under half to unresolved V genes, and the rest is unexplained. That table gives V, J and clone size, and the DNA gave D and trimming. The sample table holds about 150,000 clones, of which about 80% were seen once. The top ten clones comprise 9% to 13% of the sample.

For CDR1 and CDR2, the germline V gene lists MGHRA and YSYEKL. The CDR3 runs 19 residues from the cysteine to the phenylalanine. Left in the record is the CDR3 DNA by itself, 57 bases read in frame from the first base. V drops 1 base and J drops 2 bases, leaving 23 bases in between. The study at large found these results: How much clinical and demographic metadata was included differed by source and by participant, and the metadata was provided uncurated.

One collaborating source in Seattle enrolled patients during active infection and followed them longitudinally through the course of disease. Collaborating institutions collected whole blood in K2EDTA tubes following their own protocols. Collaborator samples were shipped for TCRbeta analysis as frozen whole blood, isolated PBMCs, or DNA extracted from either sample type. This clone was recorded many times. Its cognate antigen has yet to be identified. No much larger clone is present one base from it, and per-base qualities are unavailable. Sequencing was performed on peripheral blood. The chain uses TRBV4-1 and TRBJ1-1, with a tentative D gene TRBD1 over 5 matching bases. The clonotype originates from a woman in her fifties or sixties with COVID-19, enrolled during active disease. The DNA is TGCGCCAGCAGCCAAGTGCACATGGGATTTACAGGAGCCAACACTGAAGCTTTCTTT. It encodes CASSQVHMGFTGANTEAFF.